This T cell receptor beta chain was sequenced during a study of CXCR3-negative and CXCR3-positive naive CD8 T cells. Regarding the study as a whole: Naive cells that were CXCR3-negative or CXCR3-positive used TRBV-TRBJ genes alike, while memory cells diverged. Hydrophobicity of TRB CDR3s was greater in CXCR3-positive naive cells than in CXCR3-negative naive cells. In both naive subsets diversity was comparably high, whereas memory CD8+ cells showed much lower diversity. Naive subsets had comparable surface CD5, so TRB CDR3 properties gauged TCR strength.

As for this clonotype: No antigen is known for it.

This CDR3 comprises 15 residues. Germline CDR1 and CDR2: LGHNA and YSLEER. The authors prepared UMI-labeled TRB cDNA libraries by 5' RACE. TCRdb re-called the 5' RACE reads and shows each CDR3 protein once, DNA omitted. There are about 130,000 distinct CDR3 sequences in the sample, with 0.45% to 0.6% held by the top ten. This chain uses TRBV4-3 with TRBJ2-7; the TCRdb call, TRBD1, lacks DNA for checking. The sequence came from a human donor in good health. Some clones in this sample may be carry-over from other donors' samples. Sequenced input: naive CXCR3- CD8+ T cells from blood. Subset of the sample: CD45RO-CCR7+CD27+CD95- naive CD8+ T cells lacking CXCR3 (TNR3-). The CDR3 sequence is CASSQDRGEGYEQYF.